One sample yielded the 7 T cell receptor beta chains listed below, sequenced in a study of blood T cells in healthy people across ages. Using a J-beta primer mix together with a sample-barcoded 5' primer, a second PCR was run for roughly 6 to 11 cycles. TCRdb fed the 5' RACE reads into MiXCR, producing one record per CDR3 protein. The sample has more than 1 million distinct CDR3 sequences; 40% to 45% are singletons. The specimen sequenced was blood. All receptors derive from a woman aged 55 to 70 in good health.

This clonotype was found once. The chain combines TRBV6-6 with TRBJ2-3, with D possibly TRBD1 on 5 matching bases. This CDR3 is 15 amino acids long. Trimming cost V 6 bases and J 4 bases, with 17 bases left between them. Germline V gene data show CDR1 as MNHNY and CDR2 as SVGAGI (reference sequence). The CDR3 region is CASRPPQGTADTQYF. CDR3 DNA: TGTGCCAGCAGGCCCCCCCAGGGAACTGCAGATACGCAGTATTTT.

The chain recombines TRBV25-1 with TRBJ1-1; D call uncertain. V was trimmed by 2 bases and J by 9 bases, leaving 13 bases between them. The CDR3 runs to 13 residues. The germline V gene encodes CDR1 MGHDK and CDR2 SYGVNS. The chain's CDR3 is CASSEGSFQQAFF. The CDR3 nucleotides are TGTGCCAGCAGTGAAGGTTCTTTCCAACAAGCTTTCTTT.

This clonotype came up a few times. The genes are TRBV20-1 and TRBJ2-7, with D perhaps matching TRBD1 (6 bases). Germline V gene sequence: CDR1 DFQATT, CDR2 SNEGSKA (reference sequence). There are 13 residues in the CDR3. V lost 1 base and J lost 6, with 13 bases in between. The CDR3 reads CSARGGLAVEQYF. In DNA, the CDR3 is TGCAGTGCTAGAGGGGGGCTAGCAGTCGAGCAGTACTTC.

This clonotype has ten or more counts. This chain uses TRBV7-2 with TRBJ2-3, with D perhaps matching TRBD2 (6 bases). Between the trimmed V and J ends, which lost 3 bases and 0 bases, there was a span of 10 bases. The CDR3 contains 15 residues. Germline V gene data show CDR1 as SGHTA and CDR2 as FQGNSA. Here the CDR3 reads CASSFGGTSTDTQYF. CDR3 DNA sequence: TGTGCCAGCAGCTTTGGTGGGACTAGCACAGATACGCAGTATTTT.

The CDR3 bases are TGTGCCACCGGCATCGGTTACGAGCAGTACTTC. It translates to CATGIGYEQYF. V and J are TRBV24-1 and TRBJ2-7, with D uncertain. There are 11 residues in the CDR3. Germline V gene sequence: CDR1 KGHDR, CDR2 SFDVKD. V lost 9 bases and J 4 bases, leaving 9 bases between the germline ends.

In nucleotides, the CDR3 is TGCGCCAGCAGCCCCCCGGGGGAGTCCTACGAGCAGTACTTC. This gives the protein CASSPPGESYEQYF. The chain has TRBV4-1 and TRBJ2-7; D perhaps matches TRBD2 (6 bases). V dropped 4 bases and J dropped 1 base, with 11 bases sitting between them. The germline CDR1 and CDR2 sequences are MGHRA and YSYEKL. The CDR3 spans 14 residues.

J is TRBJ2-3 and V is TRBV10-3, with TRBD1 matching 7 bases. V trimming: 6 bases; J trimming: 6 bases; junction bases outside the gene matches: 12. Germline assignment: CDR1 ENHRY and CDR2 SYGVKD. This CDR3 has 15 amino acids. CDR3 region: CAISRQGQTRDTQYF. Here the CDR3 DNA reads TGTGCCATCAGCAGACAGGGTCAAACGAGGGATACGCAGTATTTT.